This T cell receptor (beta chain) was sequenced for a study of vaccination and CD4 T cells after COVID-19. Study as a whole: Cells were stimulated with overlapping spike peptides from SARS-CoV-2, HCoV-NL63, HCoV-OC43 and HCoV-229E.

Treatment specified: roughly ten-day PBMC culture with coronavirus spike peptide pools or control peptides (ViraFEST assay). A note on this clonotype: Its antigen is unidentified.

Sequence data for DNA of cultured CD4+ T cells were generated by the Oncomine TCR Beta short-read assay. MiXCR, applied by TCRdb to the PCR reads, yields one record per CDR3 protein. This sample carries more than 13,000 distinct CDR3 sequences, about 50% of them seen once, and the ten largest clones take around 8.4%. V lost 7 bases and J 7 bases, leaving 19 bases between the germline ends. The CDR3 is 14 residues long. From germline, CDR1 is MNHNS and CDR2 SASEGT. This sequence joins TRBV6-1 and TRBJ1-2, with D uncertain. The TCR was taken from a human donor who had recovered from COVID-19. This specimen was CD4+ T cells from blood, cultured in vitro, taken before SARS-CoV-2 vaccination. The CDR3 protein is CASTNDREFGGYTF. The CDR3, as DNA: TGTGCCAGCACTAACGACCGGGAATTCGGTGGCTACACCTTC.